These 29 T cell receptor beta chains originate from one sample sequenced in a study. A single record per CDR3 protein comes from TCRdb applying MiXCR to the RT-PCR reads. The sample has about 680,000 distinct CDR3 sequences; approximately 15% are singletons. The sequenced sample consisted of memory CD4+ T cells from blood. Receptors originate from a female donor in good health, serving as a healthy control.

This clonotype was detected only a few times. The gene calls are TRBV3-1 and TRBJ2-3, with TRBD2 identical over 9 bases. The CDR3 is 15 residues long. Looked up from germline, CDR1 is LGHDT and CDR2 is YNNKEL (reference sequence). Unmatched junction bases numbered 9, after V lost 3 bases and J lost 8 bases. CDR3 in amino acids: CASSHPRGGLPTQYF. The CDR3 DNA reads as TGTGCCAGCAGCCACCCGCGGGGGGGCCTACCTACGCAGTATTTT.

This clonotype was counted only a few times. V is TRBV7-2 and J is TRBJ1-1; D may be TRBD1 (5 bases). V was cut by 4 bases and J by 4 bases, with 13 bases left in between. Germline loops: CDR1 SGHTA, CDR2 FQGNSA. This CDR3 comprises 14 residues. The CDR3 region has the DNA TGTGCCAGCAGCTCAGCAACAGGCGGCACTGAAGCTTTCTTT. Translated, it gives CASSSATGGTEAFF.

This clonotype was picked up many times. The chain joins TRBV4-3 to TRBJ2-2; D unclear. Between the trimmed V and J ends, which lost 0 bases and 6 bases, there was a span of 8 bases. CDR1 and CDR2 from the germline V gene are LGHNA and YSLEER. The CDR3 has 14 amino acids. CDR3 bases: TGCGCCAGCAGCCAAGATCTCGTGGCCGGGGAGCTGTTTTTT. Protein: CASSQDLVAGELFF.

A word on this clonotype: A read error may explain this, as a much larger clone is one base away. This sequence joins TRBV20-1 and TRBJ2-1; TRBD2 agrees at 7 bases. The CDR3 has 13 amino acids. Germline CDR1 DFQATT, CDR2 SNEGSKA (reference sequence). With V trimmed by 3 bases and J by 6 bases, 5 bases remained unmatched. This CDR3 is CSASNPSGNEQFF. The CDR3, as DNA: TGCAGTGCTAGTAACCCTAGCGGCAATGAGCAGTTCTTC.

To note about this clonotype: Possible read error: a much larger clone is one base away. J is TRBJ2-3 and V is TRBV29-1; no firm D call. CDR1 is SQVTM and CDR2 is ANQGSEA in the germline V gene. V was trimmed by 0 bases and J by 8 bases, leaving 0 bases between them. This CDR3 region has 9 residues. DNA for the CDR3: TGCAGCGTTGAAGATACGCAGTATTTT. Residues: CSVEDTQYF.

J is TRBJ1-1 and V is TRBV20-1; the match to TRBD1 covers 9 bases. In germline, CDR1 is DFQATT, CDR2 SNEGSKA (reference sequence). The junction had 9 bases not matched to a gene; V was cut back by 3 bases and J by 7 bases. This CDR3 region has 14 residues. In DNA form, the CDR3 reads TGCAGTGCTAGGCCCCACGGGACAGGGAGTGAAGCTTTCTTT. As protein: CSARPHGTGSEAFF.

The V gene is TRBV6-2 or TRBV6-3, the J gene TRBJ1-3; D is ambiguous. V dropped 8 bases and J dropped 2 bases, with 10 bases sitting between them. CDR1 and CDR2 from the germline V gene are MNHEY and SVGEGT. The CDR3 loop spans 13 amino acids. The DNA of the CDR3 is TGTGCCAGCGTTTCCGAGACTGGAAACACCATATATTTT. Its protein product is CASVSETGNTIYF.

This clonotype was observed at least ten times. The chain joins TRBV7-3 to TRBJ2-1, with 7 bases identical to TRBD2. This CDR3 region has 17 residues. The ends lost 5 bases at V and 4 bases at J; junction bases unmatched: 14. Germline values: CDR1 SGHTA, CDR2 FQGTGA. The CDR3 loop reads CASSPPNGRALYNEQFF. The CDR3 region has the DNA TGTGCCAGCAGCCCCCCGAATGGGAGGGCCCTGTACAATGAGCAGTTCTTC.

This clonotype was counted at least ten times. The V gene is TRBV12-3 or TRBV12-4, the J gene TRBJ2-3, with 7 bases identical to TRBD1. The CDR3 runs 14 residues. V shed 3 bases and J 6 bases; nucleotides not matched to a gene: 6. As DNA, the CDR3 is TGTGCCAGCAGTTTCGACAGGGATGTGGATACGCAGTATTTT. Its translation is CASSFDRDVDTQYF.

This clonotype was detected ten times or more. V gene TRBV6-5 combines with J gene TRBJ2-7, with D possibly matching TRBD1 (5 bases). The germline V gene has CDR1 MNHEY and CDR2 SVGAGI. The CDR3 is made up of 14 amino acids. Trimming stripped 6 bases from V and 1 base from J, with 13 bases between. The CDR3 region is CASSFDRKSYEQYF. CDR3 coding DNA: TGTGCCAGCAGCTTTGACAGAAAGTCCTACGAGCAGTACTTC.

V usage is TRBV11-2 and J usage is TRBJ1-1, with a tentative D call TRBD1 (5 bases). Germline CDR1 SGHAT, CDR2 FQNNGV. V lost 0 bases and J lost 12, with 14 bases in between. The CDR3 has 13 amino acids. CDR3 loop: CASSLERGRKSFF. For the CDR3, the DNA is TGTGCCAGCAGCTTAGAAAGGGGTCGGAAGTCTTTCTTT.

CDR3 region: CASVWGAAGNTIYF. Written as DNA, the CDR3 is TGTGCCAGCGTATGGGGGGCGGCTGGAAACACCATATATTTT. The chain combines TRBV28 with TRBJ1-3, with TRBD1 as a possible D gene (6 bases). Trimming left V 8 bases short and J 2 bases short, with 13 bases between. The CDR3 consists of 14 residues. The germline gives CDR1 MDHEN, CDR2 SYDVKM.

This clonotype was recorded a few times. The chain is built from TRBV5-1 and TRBJ1-5, with TRBD1 as a possible D gene (6 bases). The CDR3 sequence is 13 residues long. The V end was cut by 4 bases, the J end by 6 bases, with 11 bases between. Germline-derived CDR1 and CDR2 are SGHRS and YFSETQ. CDR3: CASSVAQGQPQHF. Here the CDR3 DNA reads TGCGCCAGCAGCGTAGCACAGGGTCAGCCCCAGCATTTT.

This clonotype occurred a few times. The rearrangement links TRBV5-1 to TRBJ2-5; TRBD2 matches at 11 bases. The CDR3 extends over 15 amino acids. Germline assignment: CDR1 SGHRS and CDR2 YFSETQ. V was clipped by 4 bases and J by 1 base; unmatched bases: 3. The DNA of the CDR3 is TGCGCCAGCAGCCCGGGACTAGCGGTCCAAGAGACCCAGTACTTC. Translation: CASSPGLAVQETQYF.

This clonotype was counted a few times. The rearrangement joins TRBV4-1 to TRBJ2-5; TRBD1 agrees at 7 bases. J lost 3 bases, V lost 1 base, and 2 bases had no gene match. CDR3 length equals 14 residues. The V gene's germline CDR1 is MGHRA and CDR2 YSYEKL. DNA for the CDR3: TGCGCCAGCAGCCAAGCCGGGACAGAAGAGACCCAGTACTTC. As protein: CASSQAGTEETQYF.

This clonotype was observed many times. J is TRBJ2-7 and V is TRBV30, with D unresolved. V was shortened by 1 base and J by 2 bases, with 6 bases between the two germline ends. CDR1 and CDR2 (germline): GTSNPN, SVGIG (reference sequence). The CDR3 consists of 12 residues. The CDR3 sequence is CAWSDRPYEQYF. In DNA form, the CDR3 reads TGTGCCTGGAGTGATAGGCCCTACGAGCAGTACTTC.

This clonotype was recorded at least ten times. This CDR3 reads CSGHAGTNEKLFF. CDR3 DNA sequence: TGCAGCGGACACGCGGGGACTAATGAAAAACTGTTTTTT. This chain connects TRBV29-1 to TRBJ1-4; D remains unclear. V was shortened by 7 bases and J by 2 bases, with 11 bases between the two germline ends. Germline V gene data show CDR1 as SQVTM and CDR2 as ANQGSEA. The CDR3 consists of 13 residues. The whole variable domain, remainder taken from reference TRBV29-1 and TRBJ1-4, is SAVISQKPSRDICQRGTSLTIQCQVDSQVTMMFWYRQQPGQSLTLIATANQGSEATYESGFVIDKFPISRPNLTFSTLTVSNMSPEDSSIYLCSGHAGTNEKLFFGSGTQLSVL.

This clonotype has just a few counts. The chain employs TRBV30 and TRBJ2-1, with 10 bases matching TRBD2. The germline CDR1 and CDR2 sequences are GTSNPN and SVGIG (reference sequence). V gave up 5 bases and J gave up 4 bases; unmatched junction bases: 5. This CDR3 contains 14 residues. DNA for the CDR3: TGTGCCTGGTCCGGGACTAGCGATTACAATGAGCAGTTCTTC. Translation: CAWSGTSDYNEQFF.

This clonotype was detected only a few times. V is TRBV4-3 and J is TRBJ2-7, with 10 bases lining up with TRBD2. V lost 2 bases, J lost 0 bases, and 10 bases stayed unmatched. Germline V CDR1 and CDR2: LGHNA, YSLEER. This CDR3 spans 18 amino acids. This CDR3 reads CASSQRLSTSGASYEQYF. CDR3 DNA: TGCGCCAGCAGCCAACGTCTTTCAACTAGCGGGGCCTCCTACGAGCAGTACTTC.

This clonotype came up many times. The genes are TRBV10-3 and TRBJ1-1, with a weak D call TRBD1 (5 bases). Looked up from germline, CDR1 is ENHRY and CDR2 is SYGVKD. This CDR3 is built from 16 residues. The V and J ends lost 4 bases and 5 bases respectively, with 20 bases between them. CDR3 protein: CAISVGPTERSTEAFF. The CDR3 nucleotides are TGTGCCATCAGTGTAGGACCGACAGAGCGGAGTACTGAAGCTTTCTTT.

The genes are TRBV27 and TRBJ1-6; TRBD1 matches 7 bases. Germline CDR1 is MNHEY and CDR2 is SMNVEV (reference sequence). The ends lost 5 bases at V and 5 bases at J; junction bases unmatched: 9. The CDR3 contains 16 residues. CDR3 sequence: CASSSSNRGNNSPLHF. Written as DNA, the CDR3 is TGTGCCAGCAGTAGCTCGAACAGGGGAAATAATTCACCCCTCCACTTT.

This clonotype was recorded many times. The chain uses TRBV5-5 and TRBJ2-3; tentatively, D is TRBD1 or TRBD2 (5 bases each). This CDR3 has 15 amino acids. Germline V gives CDR1 SGHKS, CDR2 YYEKEE (reference sequence). V gave up 0 bases and J gave up 4 bases, with 12 bases separating them. CDR3 in amino acids: CASSLDWGFADTQYF. CDR3 nucleotides: TGTGCCAGCAGCTTGGATTGGGGGTTCGCAGATACGCAGTATTTT.

V gene TRBV7-8 combines with J gene TRBJ2-1; D unclear. Germline V gene lookup returns CDR1 SGHVS and CDR2 FQNEAQ. Trimming shortened V by 1 base and J by 6 bases, and 7 bases separated the two germline ends. The CDR3 is 13 amino acids. DNA for the CDR3: TGTGCCAGCAGCTTAGTACAGAGCAATGAGCAGTTCTTC. Amino acids: CASSLVQSNEQFF.

This clonotype was seen a few times. V is TRBV11-2 and J is TRBJ2-7; D remains ambiguous. The length of the CDR3 is 12 residues. V was clipped by 0 bases and J by 9 bases, with 9 bases between them. Germline V gene data show CDR1 as SGHAT and CDR2 as FQNNGV. CDR3 sequence: CASSLEYGGQYF. DNA for the CDR3: TGTGCCAGCAGCTTAGAGTATGGTGGGCAGTACTTC. The variable domain in full, with the rest retrieved from reference TRBV11-2 and TRBJ2-7, is EAGVAQSPRYKIIEKRQSVAFWCNPISGHATLYWYQQILGQGPKLLIQFQNNGVVDDSQLPKDRFSAERLKGVDSTLKIQPAKLEDSAVYLCASSLEYGGQYFGPGTRLTVT.

In this sample, this clonotype turned up a few times. The genes are TRBV4-1 and TRBJ2-6; perhaps TRBD1 as D (5 bases). The V end lost 0 bases, the J end lost 3 bases, and 21 bases lay between the germline ends. This CDR3 has 20 residues. Per the germline V gene, CDR1 is MGHRA and CDR2 is YSYEKL. CDR3 loop: CASSQDPQGRILGGANVLTF. The CDR3 DNA reads TGCGCCAGCAGCCAAGACCCCCAGGGCAGGATCCTTGGTGGGGCCAACGTCCTGACTTTC.

V and J are TRBV6-5 and TRBJ1-4; 9 bases are a match to TRBD1. Per germline, CDR1 MNHEY and CDR2 SVGAGI. The CDR3 length is 15 residues. V dropped 2 bases and J dropped 7; count of bases not matched to a gene: 5. The CDR3 nucleotides read TGTGCCAGCAGTTACACCCTACAGGGGGCTGAAAAACTGTTTTTT. Amino acid sequence: CASSYTLQGAEKLFF.

The chain is built from TRBV12-3 or TRBV12-4 and TRBJ2-1; D gene ambiguous. V dropped 3 bases and J dropped 5 bases, with 11 bases sitting between them. This CDR3 region has 14 residues. CDR3 amino acids: CASSFLGIHNEQFF. In DNA form, the CDR3 reads TGTGCCAGCAGTTTTTTGGGAATCCACAATGAGCAGTTCTTC.

This clonotype was counted only a few times. J is TRBJ1-5 and V is TRBV6-1; D gene ambiguous. Trimming stripped 3 bases from V and 6 bases from J, with 6 bases between. The CDR3 spans 12 residues. Germline CDR1 is MNHNS and CDR2 is SASEGT. The CDR3, as DNA: TGTGCCAGCAGTGATCCCCGTCAGCCCCAGCATTTT. This encodes CASSDPRQPQHF.

Notes on this clonotype: This could be a read error, since a much larger clone is one nucleotide away. The CDR3 here is CSARQGNNEPQHF. Written as DNA, the CDR3 is TGCAGCGCCCGACAGGGTAACAATGAGCCCCAGCATTTT. V gene TRBV29-1 combines with J gene TRBJ1-5; 7 bases fit TRBD1. The length of the CDR3 is 13 residues. Germline assignment: CDR1 SQVTM and CDR2 ANQGSEA.